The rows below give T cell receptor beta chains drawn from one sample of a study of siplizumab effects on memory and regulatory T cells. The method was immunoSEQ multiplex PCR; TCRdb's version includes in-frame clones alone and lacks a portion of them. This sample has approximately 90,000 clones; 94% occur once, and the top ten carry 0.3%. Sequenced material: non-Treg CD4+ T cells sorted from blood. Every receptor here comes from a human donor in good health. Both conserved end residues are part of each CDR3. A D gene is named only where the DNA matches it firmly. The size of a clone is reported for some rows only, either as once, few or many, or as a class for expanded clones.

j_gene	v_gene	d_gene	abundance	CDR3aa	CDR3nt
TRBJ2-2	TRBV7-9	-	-	CASSLALQNTGELFF	TGTGCCAGCAGCTTAGCTTTACAGAACACCGGGGAGCTGTTTTTT
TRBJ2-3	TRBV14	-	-	CASSPQGLDKDTQYF	TGTGCCAGCAGCCCTCAAGGGCTAGATAAAGATACGCAGTATTTT
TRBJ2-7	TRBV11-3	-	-	CASSLERQSYEQYF	TGTGCCAGCAGCTTAGAACGGCAATCCTACGAGCAGTACTTC
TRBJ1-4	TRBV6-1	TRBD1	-	CASSWTGGREKLFF	TGTGCCAGCAGTTGGACAGGGGGCCGAGAAAAACTGTTTTTT
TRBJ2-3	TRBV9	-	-	CASSGRGSTDTQYF	TGTGCCAGCAGCGGTAGAGGTAGCACAGATACGCAGTATTTT
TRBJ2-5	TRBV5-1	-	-	CASSLGQGLETQYF	TGCGCCAGCAGCTTAGGGCAGGGGCTAGAGACCCAGTACTTC
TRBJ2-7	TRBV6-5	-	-	CASRYGAREQYF	TGTGCCAGCAGATACGGAGCGCGGGAGCAGTACTTC
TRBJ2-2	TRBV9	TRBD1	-	CASSVGTGARPGELFF	TGTGCCAGCAGCGTCGGGACAGGGGCTAGGCCCGGGGAGCTGTTTTTT
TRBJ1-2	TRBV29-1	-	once	CSVLADDGYTF	TGCAGCGTCCTGGCAGACGATGGCTACACCTTC
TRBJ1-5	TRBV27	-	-	CASSTGQGNQPQHF	TGTGCCAGCAGTACAGGGCAGGGCAATCAGCCCCAGCATTTT
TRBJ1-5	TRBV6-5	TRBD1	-	CASSYSRTGGNQPQHF	TGTGCCAGCAGTTACTCGCGGACAGGGGGCAATCAGCCCCAGCATTTT
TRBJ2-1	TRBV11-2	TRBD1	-	CASSLTMDRGNNEQFF	TGTGCCAGCAGCCTAACAATGGACAGGGGTAACAATGAGCAGTTCTTC
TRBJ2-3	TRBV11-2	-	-	CASSLGQVISTDTQYF	TGTGCCAGCAGCTTAGGGCAGGTCATCAGCACAGATACGCAGTATTTT
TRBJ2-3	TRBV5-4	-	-	CASSFPLRGDTDTQYF	TGTGCCAGCAGCTTCCCCCTCCGGGGTGACACAGATACGCAGTATTTT
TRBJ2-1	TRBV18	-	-	CASSALAQQSYNEQFF	TGTGCCAGCTCAGCACTAGCTCAACAGTCCTACAATGAGCAGTTCTTC
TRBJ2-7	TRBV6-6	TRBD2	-	CASSYSRLAAYEQYF	TGTGCCAGCAGTTACTCGAGACTAGCGGCGTACGAGCAGTACTTC
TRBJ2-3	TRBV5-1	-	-	CASSLPTLKAGRADTQYF	TGCGCCAGCAGCTTGCCCACACTAAAGGCGGGACGCGCAGATACGCAGTATTTT
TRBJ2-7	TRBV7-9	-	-	CASSFGRGEQYF	TGTGCCAGCAGCTTCGGTCGAGGAGAGCAGTACTTC
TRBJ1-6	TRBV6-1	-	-	CASSESRNSPLHF	TGTGCCAGCAGTGAATCTAGGAATTCACCCCTCCACTTT
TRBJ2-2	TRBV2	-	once	CASTGLKNRAGELFF	TGTGCCAGCACGGGCCTAAAAAACAGGGCCGGGGAGCTGTTTTTT
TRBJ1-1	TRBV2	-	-	CASSKDGDTEAFF	TGTGCCAGCAGCAAGGACGGTGATACTGAAGCTTTCTTT
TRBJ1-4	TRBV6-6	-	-	CASSPGGFSEKLFF	TGTGCCAGCAGTCCCGGCGGGTTTAGTGAAAAACTGTTTTTT
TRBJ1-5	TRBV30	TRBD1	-	CAWSSGQGVSNQPQHF	TGTGCCTGGAGTTCAGGACAGGGAGTTAGCAATCAGCCCCAGCATTTT
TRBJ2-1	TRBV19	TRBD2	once	CASKSGTSGTGEQFF	TGTGCCAGTAAATCCGGGACTAGCGGGACGGGTGAGCAGTTCTTC
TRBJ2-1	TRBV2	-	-	CASRTGTRGFF	TGTGCCAGCAGGACGGGGACCCGCGGGTTCTTC
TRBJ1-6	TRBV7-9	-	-	CASSLGTSWNSPLHF	TGTGCCAGCAGCCTCGGGACCTCTTGGAATTCACCCCTCCACTTT
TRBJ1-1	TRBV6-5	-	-	CASSRPVNGPAFF	TGTGCCAGCAGCCGACCTGTTAACGGACCTGCTTTCTTT
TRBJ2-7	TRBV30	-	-	CACQARGPTYEQYF	TGTGCCTGTCAGGCCCGGGGACCAACCTACGAGCAGTACTTC
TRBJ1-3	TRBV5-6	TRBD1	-	CASSSGTGISGNTIYF	TGTGCCAGCAGTTCTGGGACAGGTATCTCTGGAAACACCATATATTTT
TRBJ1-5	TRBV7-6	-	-	CASSLGPGNQPQHF	TGTGCCAGCAGCCTGGGGCCAGGGAATCAGCCCCAGCATTTT
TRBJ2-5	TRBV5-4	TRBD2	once	CASSSPTSGATETQYF	TGTGCCAGCAGCTCCCCGACTAGCGGGGCCACGGAGACCCAGTACTTC
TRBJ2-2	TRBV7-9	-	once	CASSLAGLNTGELFF	TGTGCCAGCAGCTTAGCAGGCTTGAACACCGGGGAGCTGTTTTTT
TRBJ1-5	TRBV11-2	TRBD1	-	CASSRTGTADQPQHF	TGTGCCAGCAGCCGTACCGGGACAGCCGATCAGCCCCAGCATTTT
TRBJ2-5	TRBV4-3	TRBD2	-	CASSQDASLAGGQETQYF	TGCGCCAGCAGCCAAGATGCGTCCCTAGCGGGAGGCCAAGAGACCCAGTACTTC
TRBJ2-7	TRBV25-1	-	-	CASSKALGYEQYF	TGTGCCAGCAGTAAAGCCCTGGGGTACGAGCAGTACTTC
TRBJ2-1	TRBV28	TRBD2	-	CASSRLAGGPYNEQFF	TGTGCCAGCAGCAGACTAGCGGGAGGGCCTTACAATGAGCAGTTCTTC
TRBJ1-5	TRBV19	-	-	CASSIPRGGSNQPQHF	TGTGCCAGTAGTATCCCCCGCGGGGGGAGCAATCAGCCCCAGCATTTT
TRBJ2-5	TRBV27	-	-	CASRRGGRQETQYF	TGTGCCAGCAGACGAGGTGGCCGGCAAGAGACCCAGTACTTC